The subject of this entry is one TCR beta chain. According to the study, TCR beta libraries were built with iRepertoire HTBI primers and CDR3-region Arm-PCR. MiXCR was run by TCRdb on the multiplex PCR reads, yielding one entry per CDR3 protein. The sample gives roughly 450,000 distinct CDR3 sequences, around a fifth of which show up once; around 13% is in the top ten. The data stem from a study of regulatory T cells in long-lasting Graves disease. At the level of the study: Persistent cases were those of Graves' disease that involved over 5 years of antithyroid drugs with positive TSH receptor antibodies.

This CDR3 comprises 15 residues. V gave up 5 bases and J gave up 1 base, with 17 bases separating them. The germline gives CDR1 DFQATT, CDR2 SNEGSKA (reference sequence). Indicated time point: persistent/refractory GD, antithyroid drugs over 5 years with positive TRAb. RNA extracted from PBMCs served as the sequencing template. The input for sequencing was peripheral blood mononuclear cells (PBMCs), taken when the disease was refractory, from a patient treated with antithyroid drugs. This clonotype was obtained from a female donor with Graves disease. The gene calls are TRBV20-1 and TRBJ1-1; TRBD1 is a possible D gene (6 bases). CDR3 loop: CSALDRPYSNTEAFF. The CDR3 DNA follows: TGCAGTGCTCTCGACAGGCCGTACTCGAACACTGAAGCTTTCTTT.